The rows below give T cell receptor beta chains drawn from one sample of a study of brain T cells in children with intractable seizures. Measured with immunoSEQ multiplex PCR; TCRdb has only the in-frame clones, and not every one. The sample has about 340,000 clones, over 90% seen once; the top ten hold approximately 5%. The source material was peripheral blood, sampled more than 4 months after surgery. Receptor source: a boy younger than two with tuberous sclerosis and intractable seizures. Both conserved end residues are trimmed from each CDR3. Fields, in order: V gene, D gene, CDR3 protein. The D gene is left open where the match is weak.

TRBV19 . ASSIQDGTGELF
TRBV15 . ATSRDQASNEQF
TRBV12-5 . ASAMDRGWHEQY
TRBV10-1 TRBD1 ASPFNRDRIPLAKNIQY
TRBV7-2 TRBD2 ASSSPLAGEDTQY
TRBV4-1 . ASGSYNEQF
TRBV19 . ASSVRGTSYNEQF
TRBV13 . ASRKAINTGELF
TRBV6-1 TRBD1 ASSELGQGASVREKLF
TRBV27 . ASSLSGGMRGTLLGQPQH
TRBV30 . AWSVLGGRNTEAF
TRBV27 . ASSFLDPTGYNEQF
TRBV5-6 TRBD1 ASSLGDRVYGYT
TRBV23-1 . ASAPRNTIY
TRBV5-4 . ASSPEGETQY
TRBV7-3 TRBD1 ASSRTGGDDEQF
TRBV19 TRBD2 ASSRLAGRGNEQF
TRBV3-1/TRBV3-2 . ASSQGVGGSPLH
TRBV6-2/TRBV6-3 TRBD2 ASSFYRSGRSPNEQF
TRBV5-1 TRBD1 ASSLASGQNNYGYT
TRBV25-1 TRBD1 ASTGGQVSDGANVLT
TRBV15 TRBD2 ATSRDLSGGNNEQF
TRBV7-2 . ASSSPYHGLISYNEQF
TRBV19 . ASTQRADSYNEQF
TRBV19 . ASSIWTRGTGELF
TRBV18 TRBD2 ASSRGLAGVGEQF
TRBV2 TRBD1 ASSAQGSSGNTIY
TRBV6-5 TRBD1 ASSPRGLNTEAF
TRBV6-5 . ASTSMTGGYT
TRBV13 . ASSAAGTGANVLT
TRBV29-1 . SVEGYQVGAF
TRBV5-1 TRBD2 ASSLEREGGETQY
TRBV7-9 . ASSLADTDTQY
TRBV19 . ASSWDSGGSFRPLH
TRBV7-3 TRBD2 ASSLTAGGNTGELF
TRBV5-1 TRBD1 ASCLGGGTGGYEQY
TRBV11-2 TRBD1 ASSLRSGGTEAF
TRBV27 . ASSYEWGDTQY
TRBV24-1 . ATSDLGTTGHSSYNEQF
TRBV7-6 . ASDSSYGYT
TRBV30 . AWTDRYTEAF
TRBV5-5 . ASSLGVWGATHTEAF